The 13 T cell receptor beta chains in this list originate from one sample, sequenced in a study of T cell changes during pregnancy in multiple sclerosis. TCRdb's table, derived via immunoSEQ multiplex PCR, lists solely in-frame clones and lacks some. Seen here are 70,000 to 100,000 clones, about 92% observed once, and the top ten hold more than 1.5%. The sequencing used peripheral blood, collected in the first trimester of pregnancy. These receptors all stem from a female donor with multiple sclerosis, enrolled in a pregnancy study.

The genes are TRBV4-3 and TRBJ2-3; 13 bases align to TRBD2. Germline lookup yields CDR1 LGHNA and CDR2 YSLEER. V shed 1 base and J 10 bases; nucleotides not matched to a gene: 14. The CDR3 spans 18 residues. The CDR3 DNA follows: TGCGCCAGCAGCCAAGTAGTCTGGACTAGCGGGAGCCCCGGGCCGCAGTATTTT. This translates into CASSQVVWTSGSPGPQYF.

The chain combines TRBV2 with TRBJ1-2; TRBD1 might be the D (5 bases). The length of the CDR3 is 10 residues. Germline CDR1 and CDR2: SNHLY and FYNNEI. V was clipped by 10 bases and J by 6 bases, with 9 bases between them. The CDR3 nucleotides read TGTGCCAAGGGCAGGGATGGCTACACCTTC. Protein: CAKGRDGYTF.

The CDR3 DNA follows: TGTGCCAGCAGCCAGGGACTAGCGGATTCCTACGAGCAGTACTTC. Encoded protein: CASSQGLADSYEQYF. The chain couples TRBV4-2 to TRBJ2-7, with 11 positions matching TRBD2. The ends lost 3 bases at V and 1 base at J; junction bases unmatched: 2. Germline V gives CDR1 LGHNA, CDR2 YNFKEQ. The CDR3 totals 15 residues.

The chain uses TRBV30 and TRBJ2-7; TRBD2 matches at 7 bases. CDR1 and CDR2 (germline): GTSNPN, SVGIG (reference sequence). The CDR3 has 16 residues. J was trimmed by 2 bases and V by 0 bases; bases with no gene match: 10. DNA of the CDR3: TGTGCCTGGAGTGTACGGCAGGCTAGCGGTGCCTACGAGCAGTACTTC. It specifies CAWSVRQASGAYEQYF.

This chain uses TRBV5-1 with TRBJ2-3, with D possibly being TRBD2 (5 bases). The CDR3 loop spans 15 amino acids. V dropped 2 bases and J dropped 0 bases, with 10 bases sitting between them. Germline loops: CDR1 SGHRS, CDR2 YFSETQ. CDR3 sequence reads: CASSFQRSSTDTQYF. The CDR3 DNA reads as TGCGCCAGCAGCTTCCAGCGGTCTAGCACAGATACGCAGTATTTT.

The chain employs TRBV9 and TRBJ1-4, with D tentatively TRBD1 (5 bases). With 3 bases removed from V and 7 bases from J, the gap between germline ends came to 16 bases. Germline V gene lookup returns CDR1 SGDLS and CDR2 YYNGEE. The CDR3 loop spans 15 amino acids. CDR3 amino acids: CASSAEMGGSEKLFF. For the CDR3, the DNA is TGTGCCAGCAGCGCAGAGATGGGGGGGAGTGAAAAACTGTTTTTT.

The gene calls are TRBV9 and TRBJ1-4; a weak D match, TRBD1 (6 bases). The CDR3 loop spans 18 amino acids. CDR1 and CDR2 from the germline V gene are SGDLS and YYNGEE. Trimming removed 0 bases from V and 3 bases from J, with 18 bases in between. In DNA, the CDR3 is TGTGCCAGCAGCGTAGGAATAACGTCCAGGGGTGCTAATGAAAAACTGTTTTTT. Protein: CASSVGITSRGANEKLFF.

The chain links TRBV5-6 to TRBJ2-5; D is perhaps TRBD2 (6 bases). Germline CDR1 reads SGHDT; CDR2 reads YYEEEE. This CDR3 has 17 residues. V lost 4 bases to trimming and J lost 0 bases, with 19 bases between them. CDR3 in amino acids: CASSPGTSIRYQETQYF. DNA of the CDR3: TGTGCCAGCAGCCCAGGGACTTCCATTAGGTACCAAGAGACCCAGTACTTC.

About this clone itself: The same CDR3 is also encoded by other DNA sequences in this sample. The chain combines TRBV5-6 with TRBJ1-2; 11 nucleotides agree with TRBD1. CDR1 is SGHDT and CDR2 is YYEEEE in the germline V gene. Germline trimming cut 4 bases from V and 4 bases from J; bases unmatched to any gene: 3. The CDR3 extends over 14 amino acids. The CDR3 is CASSPGQGGYGYTF. The CDR3 bases are TGTGCCAGCAGCCCGGGACAGGGGGGCTATGGCTACACCTTC.

The genes are TRBV5-1 and TRBJ2-1, with D possibly being TRBD2 (6 bases). CDR1 and CDR2 (germline): SGHRS, YFSETQ. This CDR3 has 11 residues. V was clipped by 7 bases and J by 7 bases, with 9 bases between them. As DNA, the CDR3 is TGCGCCAGCGCGGGAACGAATGAGCAGTTCTTC. It codes for CASAGTNEQFF.

The V and J genes are TRBV19 and TRBJ2-3, with D possibly matching TRBD1 (6 bases). CDR3 length equals 15 residues. Germline V gene data show CDR1 as LNHDA and CDR2 as SQIVND (reference sequence). The V end lost 4 bases, the J end lost 1 base, and 12 bases lay between the germline ends. CDR3 in DNA: TGTGCCAGTAGTACAGGGGTCAGAGGCACAGATACGCAGTATTTT. It encodes CASSTGVRGTDTQYF.

The genes are TRBV11-2 and TRBJ2-7; 7 bases line up with TRBD1. In germline, CDR1 is SGHAT, CDR2 FQNNGV. Trimming at V came to 5 bases and at J to 3 bases, leaving 7 bases not matched to a gene. This CDR3 comprises 14 residues. DNA of the CDR3: TGTGCCAGCAGCGCTCGACAGGGAATCTACGAGCAGTACTTC. Residues: CASSARQGIYEQYF.

The chain is built from TRBV7-8 and TRBJ2-7, with 13 nucleotides matching TRBD2. The CDR3 is made up of 18 amino acids. Per the germline V gene, CDR1 is SGHVS and CDR2 is FQNEAQ. J lost 3 bases, V lost 5 bases, and 13 bases had no gene match. CDR3 region: CASSATSGRIRLDYEQYF. The DNA of the CDR3 is TGTGCCAGCAGCGCGACTAGCGGGAGGATTCGTCTTGACTACGAGCAGTACTTC.